This record covers a single T cell receptor (beta chain). Its matching antigen is unknown. Losses at the gene ends were 0 bases for V and 8 bases for J; bases not matched to a gene: 11. CDR1 and CDR2 from the germline V gene are MNHEY and SVGAGI. The CDR3 spans 16 residues. This table comes from immunoSEQ multiplex PCR, and its TCRdb copy is limited to in-frame clones, with some not included. The repertoire holds more than 45,000 clones, with around 77% as singletons. The entry originates in a study of OX40 agonist ivuxolimab in advanced cancers. In the study overall: Patients were dosed with the agonistic anti-OX40 (CD134) antibody ivuxolimab. Patients were dosed intravenously with ivuxolimab at 0.01 to 10 mg/kg every 2 weeks. Points from the study as a whole: Among the lowest peripheral clonal expansion occurred in 0.1-3.0 mg/kg partial responders.

The rearrangement links TRBV6-5 to TRBJ1-2; 8 bases align to TRBD1. This material consisted of CD4+ or CD8+ T cells sorted from blood, taken in a trial of the OX40 agonist ivuxolimab. The receptor was isolated from an adult with an advanced solid tumor such as melanoma, head and neck, liver or kidney cancer. CDR3 amino acids: CASSYSFTGGRSGYTF. The CDR3 DNA reads as TGTGCCAGCAGTTACTCCTTCACAGGGGGGCGGTCCGGCTACACCTTC.